This is a list of T cell receptor beta chains from one sample in a study of neurological immune-mediated disorders. TCRdb used MiXCR to reprocess the 5' RACE reads, holding one entry per CDR3 protein. The table shows about 53,000 distinct CDR3 sequences, with 16% occurring only once. Material for sequencing was PBMCs. Source of these receptors: a man between 60 and 75 years old in good health. Both conserved end residues are part of each CDR3. Fields, in order: D gene, V gene, J gene, clone size, CDR3 DNA, CDR3 protein. D genes are given only for firm matches. Size values are once, few and many counts, or a class for expanded clones, and some rows have none.

d_call: NA
v_call: TRBV9
j_call: TRBJ2-7
clone_size: many
cdr3_nt: TGTGCCAGCAGCCCAAGGGACGGCTACTACGAGCAGTACTTC
cdr3_aa: CASSPRDGYYEQYF

d_call: NA
v_call: TRBV5-1
j_call: TRBJ1-5
clone_size: many
cdr3_nt: TGCGCCAGCAGCTTGGCAGGGGAGGGTCAGCCCCAGCATTTT
cdr3_aa: CASSLAGEGQPQHF

d_call: TRBD1
v_call: TRBV28
j_call: TRBJ1-5
clone_size: many
cdr3_nt: TGTGCCAGCAGGTTGACAGGGATGAATCAGCCCCAGCATTTT
cdr3_aa: CASRLTGMNQPQHF

d_call: NA
v_call: TRBV4-2
j_call: TRBJ2-1
clone_size: NA
cdr3_nt: TGTGCCAGCAGCCAAGATTACGGGGCGGGCAATGAGCAGTTCTTC
cdr3_aa: CASSQDYGAGNEQFF

d_call: NA
v_call: TRBV2
j_call: TRBJ2-2
clone_size: many
cdr3_nt: TGTGCCAGCAGTCAGGGTCCCGGGGAGCTGTTTTTT
cdr3_aa: CASSQGPGELFF

d_call: NA
v_call: TRBV5-1
j_call: TRBJ2-3
clone_size: many
cdr3_nt: TGCGCCAGCAGCTCAACAGTAGCGGCAGATACGCAGTATTTT
cdr3_aa: CASSSTVAADTQYF

d_call: NA
v_call: TRBV5-6
j_call: TRBJ2-1
clone_size: many
cdr3_nt: TGTGCCAGCAGCTTCGGGCAGGGGGGGGAGCAGTTCTTC
cdr3_aa: CASSFGQGGEQFF

d_call: TRBD1
v_call: TRBV20-1
j_call: TRBJ1-5
clone_size: many
cdr3_nt: TGCAGTGCTAGCAGGGGGCTGAATCAGCCCCAGCATTTT
cdr3_aa: CSASRGLNQPQHF

d_call: NA
v_call: TRBV20-1
j_call: TRBJ2-5
clone_size: many
cdr3_nt: TGCAGTGCCCCGAAGGGGGGAGGAGAGACCCAGTACTTC
cdr3_aa: CSAPKGGGETQYF

d_call: TRBD2
v_call: TRBV24-1
j_call: TRBJ2-1
clone_size: many
cdr3_nt: TGTGCCACCAGTAAGAGGGAAGCAGCGGGATCTCACAATGAGCAGTTCTTC
cdr3_aa: CATSKREAAGSHNEQFF

d_call: NA
v_call: TRBV5-1
j_call: TRBJ2-1
clone_size: many
cdr3_nt: TGCGCCAGCAGCTTGGATACCGGCTCATACAATGAGCAGTTCTTC
cdr3_aa: CASSLDTGSYNEQFF

d_call: TRBD1
v_call: TRBV28
j_call: TRBJ2-5
clone_size: many
cdr3_nt: TGTGCCAGCACCCCGCCCTCTGCCAGGGGGCTAGAGACCCAGTACTTC
cdr3_aa: CASTPPSARGLETQYF